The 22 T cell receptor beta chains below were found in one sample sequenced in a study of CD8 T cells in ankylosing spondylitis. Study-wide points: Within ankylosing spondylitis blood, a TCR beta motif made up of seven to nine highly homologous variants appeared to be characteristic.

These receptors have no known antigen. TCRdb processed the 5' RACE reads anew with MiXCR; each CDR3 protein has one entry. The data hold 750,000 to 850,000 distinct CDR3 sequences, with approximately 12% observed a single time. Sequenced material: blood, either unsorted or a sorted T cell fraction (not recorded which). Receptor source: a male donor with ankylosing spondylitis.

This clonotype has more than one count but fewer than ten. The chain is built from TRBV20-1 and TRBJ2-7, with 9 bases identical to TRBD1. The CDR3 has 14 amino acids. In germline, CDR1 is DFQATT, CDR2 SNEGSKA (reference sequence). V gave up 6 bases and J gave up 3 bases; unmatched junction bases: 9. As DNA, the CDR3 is TGCAGTGCCCTCCCGACAGGGGGTTACTACGAGCAGTACTTC. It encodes CSALPTGGYYEQYF.

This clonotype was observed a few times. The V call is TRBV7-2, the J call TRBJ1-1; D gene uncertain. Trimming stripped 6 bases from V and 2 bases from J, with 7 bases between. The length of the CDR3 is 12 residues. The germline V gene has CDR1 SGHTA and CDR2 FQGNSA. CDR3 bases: TGTGCCAGCAGTTCATTCAACACTGAAGCTTTCTTT. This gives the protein CASSSFNTEAFF.

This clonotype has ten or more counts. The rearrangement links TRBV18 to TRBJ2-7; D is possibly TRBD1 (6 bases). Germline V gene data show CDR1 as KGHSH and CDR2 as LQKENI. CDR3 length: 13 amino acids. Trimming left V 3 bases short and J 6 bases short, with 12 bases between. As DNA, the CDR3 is TGTGCCAGCTCACCTAATTCAGGGGTCGAGCAGTACTTC. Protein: CASSPNSGVEQYF.

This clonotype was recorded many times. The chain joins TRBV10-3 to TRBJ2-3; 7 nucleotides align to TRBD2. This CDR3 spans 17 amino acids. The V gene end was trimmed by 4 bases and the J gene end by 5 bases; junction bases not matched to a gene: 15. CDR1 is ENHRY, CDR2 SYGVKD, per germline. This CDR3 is CAISVGNRPSGKDTQYF. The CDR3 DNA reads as TGTGCCATCAGTGTTGGTAATCGGCCTAGCGGAAAAGATACGCAGTATTTT.

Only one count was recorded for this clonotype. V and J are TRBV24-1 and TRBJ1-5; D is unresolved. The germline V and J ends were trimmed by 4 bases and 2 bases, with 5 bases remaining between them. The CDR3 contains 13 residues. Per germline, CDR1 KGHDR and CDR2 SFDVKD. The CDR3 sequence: CATSDRRNQPQHF. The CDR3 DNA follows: TGTGCCACCAGTGACAGACGCAATCAGCCCCAGCATTTT.

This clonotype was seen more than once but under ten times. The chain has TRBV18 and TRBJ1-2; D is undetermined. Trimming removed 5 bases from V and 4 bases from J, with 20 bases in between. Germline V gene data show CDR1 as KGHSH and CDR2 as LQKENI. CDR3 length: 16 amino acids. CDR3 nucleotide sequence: TGTGCCAGCTCAACGCCCCTTGCGGGGTTGGGCTATGGCTACACCTTC. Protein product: CASSTPLAGLGYGYTF.

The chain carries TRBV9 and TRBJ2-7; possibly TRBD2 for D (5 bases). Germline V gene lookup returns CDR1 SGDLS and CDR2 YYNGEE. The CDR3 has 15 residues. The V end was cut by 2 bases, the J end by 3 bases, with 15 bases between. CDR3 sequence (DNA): TGTGCCAGCAGCGTGGTCTCAGGACTGAACTACGAGCAGTACTTC. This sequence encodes CASSVVSGLNYEQYF.

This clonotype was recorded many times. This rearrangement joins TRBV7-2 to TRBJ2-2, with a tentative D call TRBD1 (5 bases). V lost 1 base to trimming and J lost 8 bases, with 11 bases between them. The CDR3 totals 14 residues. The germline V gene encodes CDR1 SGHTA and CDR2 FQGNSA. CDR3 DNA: TGTGCCAGCAGCTTAGGCGTCAGGGTTGGGGAGCTGTTTTTT. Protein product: CASSLGVRVGELFF.

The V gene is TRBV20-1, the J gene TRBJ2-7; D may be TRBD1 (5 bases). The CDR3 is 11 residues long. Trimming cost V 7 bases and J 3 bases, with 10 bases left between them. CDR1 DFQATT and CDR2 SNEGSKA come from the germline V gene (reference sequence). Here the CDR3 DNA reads TGCAGTGTGACAGCAAACTACGAGCAGTACTTC. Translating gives CSVTANYEQYF.

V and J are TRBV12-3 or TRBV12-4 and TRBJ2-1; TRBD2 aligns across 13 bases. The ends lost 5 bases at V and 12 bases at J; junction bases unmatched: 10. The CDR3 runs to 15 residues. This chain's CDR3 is CASSPPGLAGYWQFF. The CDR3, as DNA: TGTGCCAGCAGTCCCCCGGGACTAGCGGGATACTGGCAGTTCTTC.

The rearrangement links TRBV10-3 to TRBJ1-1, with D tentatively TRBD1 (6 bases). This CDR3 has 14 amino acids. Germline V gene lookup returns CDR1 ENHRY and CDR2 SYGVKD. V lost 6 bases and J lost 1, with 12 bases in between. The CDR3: CAISGTDRNTEAFF. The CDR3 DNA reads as TGTGCCATCAGCGGTACGGACAGGAACACTGAAGCTTTCTTT.

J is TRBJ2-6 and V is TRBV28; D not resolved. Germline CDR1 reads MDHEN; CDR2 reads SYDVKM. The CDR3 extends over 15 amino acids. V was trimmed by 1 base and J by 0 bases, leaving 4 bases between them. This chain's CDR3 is CASSLFPSGANVLTF. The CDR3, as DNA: TGTGCCAGCAGTTTATTCCCCTCTGGGGCCAACGTCCTGACTTTC.

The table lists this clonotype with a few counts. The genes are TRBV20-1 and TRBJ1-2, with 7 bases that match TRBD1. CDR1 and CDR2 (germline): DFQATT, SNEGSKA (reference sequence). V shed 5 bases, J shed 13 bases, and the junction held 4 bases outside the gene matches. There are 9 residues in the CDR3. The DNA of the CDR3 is TGCAGTGCTTACAGGGGATTCACCTTC. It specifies CSAYRGFTF.

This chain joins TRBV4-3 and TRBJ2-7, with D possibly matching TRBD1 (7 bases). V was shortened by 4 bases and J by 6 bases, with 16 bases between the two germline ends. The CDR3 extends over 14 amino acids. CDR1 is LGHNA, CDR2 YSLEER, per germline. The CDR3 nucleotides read TGCGCCAGCAGCCGTACAGGGGACGGGGGCGAGCAGTACTTC. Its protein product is CASSRTGDGGEQYF.

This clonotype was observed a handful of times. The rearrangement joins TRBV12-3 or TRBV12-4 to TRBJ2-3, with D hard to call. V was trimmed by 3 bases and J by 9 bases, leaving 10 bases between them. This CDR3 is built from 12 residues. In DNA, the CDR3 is TGTGCCAGCAGTTTTGGGCTTGACACGCAGTATTTT. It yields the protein CASSFGLDTQYF.

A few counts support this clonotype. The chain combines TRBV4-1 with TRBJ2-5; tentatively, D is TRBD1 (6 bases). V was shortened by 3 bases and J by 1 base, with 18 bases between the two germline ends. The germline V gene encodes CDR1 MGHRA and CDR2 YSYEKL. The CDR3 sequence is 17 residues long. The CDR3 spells CASSHYPRGDGQETQYF. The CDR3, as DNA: TGCGCCAGCAGCCATTACCCCAGGGGAGATGGCCAAGAGACCCAGTACTTC.

The CDR3 nucleotides are TGCGCCAGCAGCTTAGGGCACGCGAACACTGAAGCTTTCTTT. Its translation: CASSLGHANTEAFF. The chain uses TRBV5-1 and TRBJ1-1; D remains ambiguous. Germline CDR1 SGHRS, CDR2 YFSETQ. CDR3 length: 14 amino acids. Between the trimmed V and J ends, which lost 2 bases and 1 base, there was a span of 9 bases.

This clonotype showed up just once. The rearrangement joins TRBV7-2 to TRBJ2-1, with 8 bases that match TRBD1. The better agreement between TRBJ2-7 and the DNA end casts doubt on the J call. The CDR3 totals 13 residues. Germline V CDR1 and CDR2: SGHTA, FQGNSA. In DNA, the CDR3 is TGTGCCAGTGGACAGGGCCCCGACAATGAGCAGTACTTC. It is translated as CASGQGPDNEQYF.

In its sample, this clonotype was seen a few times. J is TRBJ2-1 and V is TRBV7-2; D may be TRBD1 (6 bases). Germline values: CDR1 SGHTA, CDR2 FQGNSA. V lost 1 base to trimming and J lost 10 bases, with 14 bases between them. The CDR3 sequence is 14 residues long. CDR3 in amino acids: CASSLGPHREEQFF. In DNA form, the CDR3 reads TGTGCCAGCAGCTTAGGACCCCACAGGGAGGAGCAGTTCTTC.

The CDR3 sequence: CASSRTVLSNQPQHF. In nucleotides, the CDR3 is TGTGCCAGCAGCCGGACGGTTCTTAGCAATCAGCCCCAGCATTTT. This chain uses TRBV6-2 or TRBV6-3 with TRBJ1-5, with D hard to call. The CDR3 has 15 residues. Looked up from germline, CDR1 is MNHEY and CDR2 is SVGEGT. Between the trimmed V and J ends, which lost 6 bases and 0 bases, there was a span of 12 bases.

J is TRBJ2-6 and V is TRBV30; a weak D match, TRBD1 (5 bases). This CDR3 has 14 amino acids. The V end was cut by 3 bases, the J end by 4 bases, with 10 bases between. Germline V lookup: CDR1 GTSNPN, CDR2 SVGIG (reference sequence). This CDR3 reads CAWSWGSGANVLTF. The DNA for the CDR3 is TGTGCCTGGAGCTGGGGCTCCGGGGCCAACGTCCTGACTTTC. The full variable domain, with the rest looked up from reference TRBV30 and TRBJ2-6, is SQTIHQWPATLVQPVGSPLSLECTVEGTSNPNLYWYRQAAGRGLQLLFYSVGIGQISSEVPQNLSASRPQDRQFILSSKKLLLSDSGFYLCAWSWGSGANVLTFGAGSRLTVL.

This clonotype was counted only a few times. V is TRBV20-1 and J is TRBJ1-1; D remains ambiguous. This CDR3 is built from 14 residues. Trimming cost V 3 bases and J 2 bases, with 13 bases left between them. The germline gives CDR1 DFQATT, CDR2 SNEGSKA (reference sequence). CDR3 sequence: CSARNRLLNTEAFF. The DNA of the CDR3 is TGCAGTGCTAGGAATCGTTTACTTAACACTGAAGCTTTCTTT.